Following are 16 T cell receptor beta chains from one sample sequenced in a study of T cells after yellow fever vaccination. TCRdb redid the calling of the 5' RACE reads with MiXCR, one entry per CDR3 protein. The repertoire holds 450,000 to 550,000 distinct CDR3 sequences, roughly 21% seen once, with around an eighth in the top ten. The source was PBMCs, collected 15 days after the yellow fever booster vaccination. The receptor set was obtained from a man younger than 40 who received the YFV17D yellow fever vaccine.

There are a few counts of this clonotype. CDR3 protein: CSAMGHAYQNIQYF. The CDR3, as DNA: TGCAGTGCTATGGGCCATGCATACCAAAACATTCAGTACTTC. The chain links TRBV20-1 to TRBJ2-4; no reliable D call. This CDR3 is built from 14 residues. Trimming cost V 4 bases and J 5 bases, with 15 bases left between them. The germline V gene encodes CDR1 DFQATT and CDR2 SNEGSKA (reference sequence).

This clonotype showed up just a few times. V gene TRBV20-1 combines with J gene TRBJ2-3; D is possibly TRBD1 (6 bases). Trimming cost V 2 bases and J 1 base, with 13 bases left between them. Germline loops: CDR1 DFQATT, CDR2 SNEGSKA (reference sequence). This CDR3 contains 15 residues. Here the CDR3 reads CSARLGTGRTDTQYF. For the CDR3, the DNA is TGCAGTGCTAGACTGGGTACAGGGCGCACAGATACGCAGTATTTT.

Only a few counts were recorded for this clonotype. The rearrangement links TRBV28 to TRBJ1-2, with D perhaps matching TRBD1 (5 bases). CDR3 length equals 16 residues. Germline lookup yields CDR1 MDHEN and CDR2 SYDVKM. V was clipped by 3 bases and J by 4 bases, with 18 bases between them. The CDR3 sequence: CASSLGGAERSYGYTF. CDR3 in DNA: TGTGCCAGCAGTTTGGGTGGGGCGGAAAGAAGCTATGGCTACACCTTC.

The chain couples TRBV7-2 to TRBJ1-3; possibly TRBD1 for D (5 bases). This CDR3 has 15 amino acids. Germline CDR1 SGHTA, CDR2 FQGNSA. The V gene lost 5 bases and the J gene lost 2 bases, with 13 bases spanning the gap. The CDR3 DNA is TGTGCCAGCAGCCCCCGGGCGGGGCCTGGAAACACCATATATTTT. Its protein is CASSPRAGPGNTIYF.

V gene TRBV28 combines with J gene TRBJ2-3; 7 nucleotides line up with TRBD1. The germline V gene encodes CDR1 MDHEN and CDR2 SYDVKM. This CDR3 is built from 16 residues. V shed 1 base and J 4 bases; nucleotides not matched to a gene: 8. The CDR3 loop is CASSLLGGAASDTQYF. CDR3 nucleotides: TGTGCCAGCAGTTTATTAGGGGGCGCCGCTTCAGATACGCAGTATTTT.

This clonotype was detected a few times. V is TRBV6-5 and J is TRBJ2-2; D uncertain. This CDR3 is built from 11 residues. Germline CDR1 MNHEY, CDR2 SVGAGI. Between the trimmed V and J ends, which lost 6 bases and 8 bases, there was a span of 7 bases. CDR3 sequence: CASRTKGELFF. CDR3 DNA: TGTGCCAGCAGGACGAAGGGGGAGCTGTTTTTT.

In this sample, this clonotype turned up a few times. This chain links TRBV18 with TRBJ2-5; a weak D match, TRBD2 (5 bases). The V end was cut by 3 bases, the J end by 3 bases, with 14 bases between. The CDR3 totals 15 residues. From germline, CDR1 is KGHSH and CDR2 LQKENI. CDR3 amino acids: CASSPNRAGKETQYF. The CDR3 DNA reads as TGTGCCAGCTCACCTAACCGGGCCGGGAAAGAGACCCAGTACTTC. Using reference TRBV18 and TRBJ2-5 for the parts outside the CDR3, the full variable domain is NAGVMQNPRHLVRRRGQEARLRCSPMKGHSHVYWYRQLPEEGLKFMVYLQKENIIDESGMPKERFSAEFPKEGPSILRIQQVVRGDSAAYFCASSPNRAGKETQYFGPGTRLLVL.

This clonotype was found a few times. CDR3 region: CASSVAGTLGEKLFF. The CDR3 DNA reads TGTGCCAGCAGCGTAGCTGGGACTCTTGGTGAAAAACTGTTTTTT. V is TRBV9 and J is TRBJ1-4; D might be TRBD1 (5 bases). The CDR3 covers 15 residues. The germline V gene encodes CDR1 SGDLS and CDR2 YYNGEE. Trimming removed 0 bases at V and 7 bases at J, with 13 bases between.

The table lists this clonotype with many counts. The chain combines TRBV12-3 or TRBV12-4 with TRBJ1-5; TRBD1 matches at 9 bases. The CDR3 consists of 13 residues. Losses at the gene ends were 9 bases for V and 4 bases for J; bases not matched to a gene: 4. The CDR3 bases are TGTGCCAGTTCAGGGACAGGGAATCAGCCCCAGCATTTT. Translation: CASSGTGNQPQHF.

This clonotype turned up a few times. CDR3 in DNA: TGCAGCAAAACAACCTACAATGAGCAGTTCTTC. Translation: CSKTTYNEQFF. The chain carries TRBV29-1 and TRBJ2-1; D unresolved. The V end was cut by 8 bases, the J end by 2 bases, with 7 bases between. Germline CDR1 reads SQVTM; CDR2 reads ANQGSEA. This CDR3 has 11 amino acids.

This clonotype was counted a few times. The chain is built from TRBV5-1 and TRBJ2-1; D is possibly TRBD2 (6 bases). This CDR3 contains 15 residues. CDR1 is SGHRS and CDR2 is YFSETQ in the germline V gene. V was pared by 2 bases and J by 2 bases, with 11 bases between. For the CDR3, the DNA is TGCGCCAGCAGCTTTGGAGGGGCGCCCTACAATGAGCAGTTCTTC. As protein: CASSFGGAPYNEQFF.

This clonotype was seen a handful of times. The CDR3 sequence is CASSTTSGPYTQYF. CDR3 sequence (DNA): TGTGCCAGCAGCACGACTAGCGGGCCGTATACGCAGTATTTT. The chain is built from TRBV5-4 and TRBJ2-3, with 10 bases fitting TRBD2. The CDR3 has 14 amino acids. The V and J ends lost 4 bases and 7 bases, in that order; junction bases with no gene match: 6. Germline assignment: CDR1 SGHNT and CDR2 YYREEE (reference sequence). Supplemented by reference TRBV5-4 and TRBJ2-3, the full variable domain reads ETGVTQSPTHLIKTRGQQVTLRCSSQSGHNTVSWYQQALGQGPQFIFQYYREEENGRGNFPPRFSGLQFPNYSSELNVNALELDDSALYLCASSTTSGPYTQYFGPGTRLTVL.

In DNA, the CDR3 is TGTGCCAGCAGCTGGGGGGGCTCGAACACTGAAGCTTTCTTT. Amino acid sequence: CASSWGGSNTEAFF. The V and J genes are TRBV12-3 or TRBV12-4 and TRBJ1-1, with a weak D call TRBD1 (6 bases). The germline V and J ends were trimmed by 6 bases and 1 base, with 12 bases remaining between them. The CDR3 has 14 residues.

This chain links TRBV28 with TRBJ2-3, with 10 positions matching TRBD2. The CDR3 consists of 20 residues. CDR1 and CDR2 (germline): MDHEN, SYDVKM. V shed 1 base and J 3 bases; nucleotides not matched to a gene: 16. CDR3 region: CASSLSPELWKREGTDTQYF. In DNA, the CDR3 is TGTGCCAGCAGTTTATCGCCTGAATTGTGGAAGCGGGAGGGTACAGATACGCAGTATTTT.

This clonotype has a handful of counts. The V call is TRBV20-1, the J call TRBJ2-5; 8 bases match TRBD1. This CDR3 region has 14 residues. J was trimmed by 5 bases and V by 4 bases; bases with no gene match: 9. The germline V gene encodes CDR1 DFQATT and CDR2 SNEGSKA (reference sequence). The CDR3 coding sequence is TGCAGTGCTACCGGGGCAGGGGGCTGGGAGACCCAGTACTTC. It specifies CSATGAGGWETQYF.

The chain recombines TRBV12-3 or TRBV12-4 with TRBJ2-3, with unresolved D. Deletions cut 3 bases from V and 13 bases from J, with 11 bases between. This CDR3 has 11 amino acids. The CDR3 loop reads CASSFIVEKYF. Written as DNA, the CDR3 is TGTGCCAGCAGTTTTATTGTGGAAAAGTATTTT.